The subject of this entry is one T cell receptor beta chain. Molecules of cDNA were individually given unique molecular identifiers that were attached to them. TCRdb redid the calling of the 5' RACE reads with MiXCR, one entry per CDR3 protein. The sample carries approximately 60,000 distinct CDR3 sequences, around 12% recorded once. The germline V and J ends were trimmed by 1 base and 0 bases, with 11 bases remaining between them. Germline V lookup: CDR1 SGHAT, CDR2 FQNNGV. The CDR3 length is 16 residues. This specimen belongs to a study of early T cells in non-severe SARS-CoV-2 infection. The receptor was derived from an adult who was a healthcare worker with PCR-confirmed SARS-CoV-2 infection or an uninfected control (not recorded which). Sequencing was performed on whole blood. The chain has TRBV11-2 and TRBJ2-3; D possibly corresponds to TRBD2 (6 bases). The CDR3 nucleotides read TGTGCCAGCAGCTTAGGTGGCGGGACTAGCACAGATACGCAGTATTTT. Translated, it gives CASSLGGGTSTDTQYF.